This T cell receptor beta chain was recovered during a study of early T cells in non-severe SARS-CoV-2 infection. Study-level results: Private and CD4 specificities were missed by VDJdb matching, skewed to anti-spike CD8.

This clonotype was seen repeatedly, ten times or more. The antigen is not known. Trimming cost V 5 bases and J 0 bases, with 8 bases left between them. Looked up from germline, CDR1 is MNHNS and CDR2 is SASEGT. CDR3 length equals 15 residues. Individual cDNA molecules carried attached unique molecular identifiers. TCRdb re-called the 5' RACE reads with MiXCR, one entry per CDR3 protein. The sample has 70,000 to 95,000 distinct CDR3 sequences, approximately 11% seen once. The TCR originated in an adult who was a healthcare worker with PCR-confirmed SARS-CoV-2 infection or an uninfected control (not recorded which). The V and J genes are TRBV6-1 and TRBJ2-6; D is unclear. The sequenced sample consisted of whole blood. The CDR3 DNA is TGTGCCAGCAGTCACGCCAGCTCTGGGGCCAACGTCCTGACTTTC. Residues: CASSHASSGANVLTF.